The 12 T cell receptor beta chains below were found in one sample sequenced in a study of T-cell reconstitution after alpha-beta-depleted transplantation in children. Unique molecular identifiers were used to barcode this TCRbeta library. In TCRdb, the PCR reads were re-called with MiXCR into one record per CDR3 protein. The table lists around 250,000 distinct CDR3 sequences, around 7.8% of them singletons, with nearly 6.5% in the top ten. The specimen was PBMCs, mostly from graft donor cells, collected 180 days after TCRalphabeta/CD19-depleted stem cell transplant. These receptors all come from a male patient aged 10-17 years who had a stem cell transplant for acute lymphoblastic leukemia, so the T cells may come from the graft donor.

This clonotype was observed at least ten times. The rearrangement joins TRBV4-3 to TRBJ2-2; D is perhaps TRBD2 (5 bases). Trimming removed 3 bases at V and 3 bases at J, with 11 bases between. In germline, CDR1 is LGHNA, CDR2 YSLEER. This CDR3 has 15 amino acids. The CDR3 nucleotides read TGCGCCAGCAGCCAGTATTCAGCGGACACCGGGGAGCTGTTTTTT. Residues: CASSQYSADTGELFF.

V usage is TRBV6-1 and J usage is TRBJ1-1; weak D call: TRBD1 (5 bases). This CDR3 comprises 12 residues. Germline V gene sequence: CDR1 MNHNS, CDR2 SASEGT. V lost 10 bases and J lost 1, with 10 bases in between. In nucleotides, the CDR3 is TGTGCCACCCAGAGGGGGAACACTGAAGCTTTCTTT. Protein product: CATQRGNTEAFF.

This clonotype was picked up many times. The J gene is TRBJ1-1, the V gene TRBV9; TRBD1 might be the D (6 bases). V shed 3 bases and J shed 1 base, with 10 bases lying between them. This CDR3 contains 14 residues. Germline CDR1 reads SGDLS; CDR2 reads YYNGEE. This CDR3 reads CASSATRGNTEAFF. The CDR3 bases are TGTGCCAGCAGCGCCACCAGGGGGAACACTGAAGCTTTCTTT.

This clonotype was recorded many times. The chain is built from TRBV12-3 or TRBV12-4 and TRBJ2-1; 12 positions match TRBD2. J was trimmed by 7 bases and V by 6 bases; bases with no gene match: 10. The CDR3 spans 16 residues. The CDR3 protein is CASSSLTSGRLNEQFF. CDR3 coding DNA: TGTGCCAGCAGCTCTCTGACTAGCGGGAGATTAAATGAGCAGTTCTTC.

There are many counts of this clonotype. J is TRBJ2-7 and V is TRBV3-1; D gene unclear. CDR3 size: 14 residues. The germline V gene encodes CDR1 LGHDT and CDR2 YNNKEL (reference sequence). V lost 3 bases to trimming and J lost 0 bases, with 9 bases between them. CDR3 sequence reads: CASSHIPSSYEQYF. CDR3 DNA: TGTGCCAGCAGCCATATCCCGAGCTCCTACGAGCAGTACTTC.

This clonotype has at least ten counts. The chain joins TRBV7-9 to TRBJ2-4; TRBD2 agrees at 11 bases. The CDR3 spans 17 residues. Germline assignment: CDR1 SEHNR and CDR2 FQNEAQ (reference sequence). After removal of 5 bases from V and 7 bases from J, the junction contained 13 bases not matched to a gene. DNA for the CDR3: TGTGCCAGCAGCCCGCCCACTAGCGGGAGTGCGGGGAACATTCAGTACTTC. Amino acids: CASSPPTSGSAGNIQYF.

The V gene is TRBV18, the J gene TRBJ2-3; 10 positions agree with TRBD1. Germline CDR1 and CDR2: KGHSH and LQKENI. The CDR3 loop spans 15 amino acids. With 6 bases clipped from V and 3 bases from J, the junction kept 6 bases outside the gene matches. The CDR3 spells CASSPRQGATDTQYF. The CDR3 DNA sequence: TGTGCCAGCTCCCCCCGACAGGGGGCAACAGATACGCAGTATTTT.

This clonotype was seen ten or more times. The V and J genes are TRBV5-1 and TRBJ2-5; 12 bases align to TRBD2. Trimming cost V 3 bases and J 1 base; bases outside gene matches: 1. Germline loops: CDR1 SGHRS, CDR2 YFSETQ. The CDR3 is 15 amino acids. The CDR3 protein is CASSWGLAGQETQYF. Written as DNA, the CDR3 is TGCGCCAGCAGCTGGGGACTAGCGGGCCAAGAGACCCAGTACTTC.

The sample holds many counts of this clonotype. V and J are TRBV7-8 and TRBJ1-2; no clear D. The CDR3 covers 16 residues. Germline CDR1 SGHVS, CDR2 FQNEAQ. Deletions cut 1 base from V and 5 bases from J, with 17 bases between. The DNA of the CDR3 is TGTGCCAGCAGCTTAGATCTCACATCCCCTATATATGGCTACACCTTC. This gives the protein CASSLDLTSPIYGYTF.

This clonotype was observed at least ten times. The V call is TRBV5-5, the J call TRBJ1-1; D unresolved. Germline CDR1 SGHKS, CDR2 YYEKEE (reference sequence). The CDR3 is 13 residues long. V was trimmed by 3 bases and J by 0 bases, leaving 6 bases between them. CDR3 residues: CASSWGVNTEAFF. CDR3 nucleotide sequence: TGTGCCAGCAGCTGGGGAGTGAACACTGAAGCTTTCTTT. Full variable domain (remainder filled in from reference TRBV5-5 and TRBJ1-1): DAGVTQSPTHLIKTRGQQVTLRCSPISGHKSVSWYQQVLGQGPQFIFQYYEKEERGRGNFPDRFSARQFPNYSSELNVNALLLGDSALYLCASSWGVNTEAFFGQGTRLTVV.

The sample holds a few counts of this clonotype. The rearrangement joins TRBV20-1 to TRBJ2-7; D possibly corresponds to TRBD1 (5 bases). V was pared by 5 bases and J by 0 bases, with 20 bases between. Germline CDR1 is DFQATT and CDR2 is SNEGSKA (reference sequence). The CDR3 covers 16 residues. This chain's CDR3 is CSAYRVFGQGSYEQYF. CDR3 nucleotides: TGCAGTGCTTATAGAGTTTTTGGGCAGGGCTCCTACGAGCAGTACTTC.

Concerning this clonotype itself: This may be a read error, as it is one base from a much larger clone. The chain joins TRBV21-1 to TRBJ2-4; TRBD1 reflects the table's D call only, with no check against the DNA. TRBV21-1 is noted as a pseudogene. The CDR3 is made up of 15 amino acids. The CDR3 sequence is CSSSPSEGGKNIQYF. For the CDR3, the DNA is TGTTCCAGCAGCCCCTCGGAGGGGGGCAAAAACATTCAGTACTTC.